The entry below describes one T cell receptor beta chain. Its antigen is unknown. These data originate in a study of T-cell reconstitution after alpha-beta-depleted transplantation in children. General study results and limits: T-cell counts and diversity at one year post-transplant came mainly from newly produced T cells.

This CDR3 has 14 amino acids. V dropped 2 bases and J dropped 4; count of bases not matched to a gene: 2. Looked up from germline, CDR1 is MNHEY and CDR2 is SVGAGI. Molecular barcoding with unique molecular identifiers was used for the TCRbeta library. Via MiXCR, TCRdb re-called the PCR reads, giving one row per CDR3 protein. The repertoire holds fewer than 750,000 distinct CDR3 sequences, roughly 23% seen once, with 12% to 15% in the top ten. The rearrangement joins TRBV6-5 to TRBJ2-5, with 9 nucleotides matching TRBD1. The sample here was PBMCs, mostly from graft donor cells, taken 360 days after TCRalphabeta/CD19-depleted stem cell transplant. The clonotype originates from a boy in the first two years of life who had a stem cell transplant for acute myeloid leukemia, so the T cells may come from the graft donor. In DNA, the CDR3 is TGTGCCAGCAGTTACACGGACAGGGGAGAGACCCAGTACTTC. Residues: CASSYTDRGETQYF.